This TCR beta chain was documented in a study of follicular helper T cells after annual influenza vaccination. The germline V gene encodes CDR1 SGDLS and CDR2 YYNGEE. J was trimmed by 5 bases and V by 3 bases; bases with no gene match: 10. The CDR3 covers 15 residues. Time point described: 2014-2015 season, pre-vaccination. Before and after seasonal inactivated influenza vaccination, adults gave blood for sorting CD4 subsets for sequencing. The table came from immunoSEQ multiplex PCR; TCRdb's copy has only in-frame clones and leaves some out. This sample has over 6,500 clones, with roughly 82% found just once.

The material was CXCR5+ CD38- circulating T follicular helper cells from blood, obtained on the day of influenza vaccination. Subset: circulating Tfh, non-naive CD4+CXCR5+PD-1+ (ICOS+CD38+ or ICOS-CD38-). The chain carries TRBV9 and TRBJ1-1, with 7 bases fitting TRBD1. This clonotype was obtained from an adult who received the influenza vaccine. This chain's CDR3 is CASSGIYRGRTEAFF. The CDR3 DNA reads as TGTGCCAGCAGCGGGATATACAGGGGAAGAACTGAAGCTTTCTTT.